This T cell receptor (beta chain) stems from a study of T cell responses to AZD1222 COVID-19 vaccine. Germline trimming cut 6 bases from V and 7 bases from J; bases unmatched to any gene: 5. From germline, CDR1 is KGHDR and CDR2 SFDVKD. The CDR3 runs 13 residues. Repertoires were generated with immunoSEQ multiplex PCR, while TCRdb's copy carries only in-frame clones and drops some. This sample carries tens of thousands of clones, 70% to 90% of them seen once, and the ten largest clones take roughly 2.1%. Overall study findings and caveats: Possibly, clonal diversity was underestimated; donors were largely white British and included more females.

Concerning this clone itself: Its antigen is unknown.

This chain links TRBV24-1 with TRBJ2-1; TRBD1 aligns across 7 bases. The sequencing used peripheral blood, collected on day 0 of AZD1222 vaccination. The source of this sequence is an adult in good health. The chain's CDR3 is CATSPGQTNEQFF. CDR3 nucleotides: TGTGCCACCAGTCCGGGACAGACTAATGAGCAGTTCTTC.